The 17 T cell receptor beta chains given below trace back to one sample, sequenced in a study of T cell responses to AZD1222 COVID-19 vaccine. Generated by immunoSEQ multiplex PCR, the TCRdb table keeps only in-frame clones and is missing some. The sample shows more than 85,000 clones, roughly 92% of them seen only once. The sequencing here drew on peripheral blood, taken 28 days after the second AZD1222 dose. All receptors derive from an adult who received the AZD1222 COVID-19 vaccine.

The rearrangement links TRBV4-3 to TRBJ1-4, with D tentatively TRBD1 (6 bases). Trimming took off 4 bases at V and 7 bases at J, with 19 bases between the two ends. Germline CDR1 and CDR2: LGHNA and YSLEER. The length of the CDR3 is 16 residues. The CDR3 reads CASSRELRGGGEKLFF. In DNA form, the CDR3 reads TGCGCCAGCAGCCGGGAGCTCAGGGGTGGAGGTGAAAAACTGTTTTTT.

The CDR3 sequence: CASSSRDRAIPMNTEAFF. The CDR3 DNA follows: TGTGCCAGCAGCTCCCGGGACAGGGCTATTCCAATGAACACTGAAGCTTTCTTT. This chain links TRBV7-9 with TRBJ1-1, with 9 bases that match TRBD1. CDR1 is SEHNR and CDR2 is FQNEAQ in the germline V gene (reference sequence). This CDR3 comprises 18 residues. V shed 4 bases, J shed 0 bases, and the junction held 12 bases outside the gene matches.

The chain combines TRBV20-1 with TRBJ1-4; no clear D. Germline V CDR1 and CDR2: DFQATT, SNEGSKA (reference sequence). This CDR3 has 10 residues. The V end lost 7 bases, the J end lost 12 bases, and 12 bases lay between the germline ends. Here the CDR3 reads CSEERLQLFF. CDR3 coding DNA: TGCAGTGAGGAACGGCTGCAACTGTTTTTT.

This clone appeared a single time. The CDR3 loop is CASSPNTENTEAFF. CDR3 DNA: TGTGCCAGCAGCCCCAACACAGAGAACACTGAAGCTTTCTTT. This sequence joins TRBV7-8 and TRBJ1-1; D gene ambiguous. Germline CDR1 reads SGHVS; CDR2 reads FQNEAQ. The CDR3 runs 14 residues. Trimming left V 5 bases short and J 1 base short, with 11 bases between. Full variable domain (outside the CDR3, taken from reference TRBV7-8 and TRBJ1-1): GAGVSQSPRYKVAKRGQDVALRCDPISGHVSLFWYQQALGQGPEFLTYFQNEAQLDKSGLPSDRFFAERPEGSVSTLKIQRTQQEDSAVYLCASSPNTENTEAFFGQGTRLTVV.

V is TRBV5-1 and J is TRBJ2-7; D unclear. The V and J ends lost 4 bases and 2 bases respectively, with 10 bases between them. CDR1 SGHRS and CDR2 YFSETQ come from the germline V gene. The length of the CDR3 is 13 residues. CDR3 sequence: CASSIRPAYEQYF. As DNA, the CDR3 is TGCGCCAGCAGCATCCGACCGGCCTACGAGCAGTACTTC.

The chain is built from TRBV4-2 and TRBJ2-5; the D is unclear. V was clipped by 2 bases and J by 1 base, with 8 bases between them. This CDR3 comprises 14 residues. Germline CDR1 LGHNA, CDR2 YNFKEQ. CDR3 amino acids: CASSQLGSQETQYF. DNA for the CDR3: TGTGCCAGCAGCCAACTGGGAAGCCAAGAGACCCAGTACTTC.

The genes are TRBV6-5 and TRBJ1-1, with TRBD1 as a possible D gene (6 bases). Between the trimmed V and J ends, which lost 6 bases and 3 bases, there was a span of 8 bases. The CDR3 loop spans 12 amino acids. Germline CDR1 reads MNHEY; CDR2 reads SVGAGI. The CDR3 here is CASSYRDTEAFF. In DNA, the CDR3 is TGTGCCAGCAGCTACAGGGACACTGAAGCTTTCTTT.

The CDR3 region is CASSYFQGADYGYTF. CDR3 bases: TGTGCCAGCAGTTACTTCCAGGGGGCTGACTATGGCTACACCTTC. This chain uses TRBV6-5 with TRBJ1-2, with 8 bases identical to TRBD1. This CDR3 is built from 15 residues. Germline trimming cut 1 base from V and 3 bases from J; bases unmatched to any gene: 4. Germline lookup yields CDR1 MNHEY and CDR2 SVGAGI.

V is TRBV7-2 and J is TRBJ2-7; 14 nucleotides match TRBD2. CDR3 length equals 16 residues. Germline assignment: CDR1 SGHTA and CDR2 FQGNSA. The V segment lost 5 bases and the J segment 6 bases; nucleotides outside the gene matches: 9. In DNA form, the CDR3 reads TGTGCCAGCAGCCCCCCCTCGGGACTAGCGGGGGTCGAGCAGTACTTC. It translates to CASSPPSGLAGVEQYF.

The V and J genes are TRBV12-3 or TRBV12-4 and TRBJ1-5, with no clear D. The germline V and J ends were trimmed by 0 bases and 6 bases, with 6 bases remaining between them. The CDR3 has 13 residues. The CDR3 reads CASSLARIQPQHF. In DNA, the CDR3 is TGTGCCAGCAGTTTAGCGCGGATTCAGCCCCAGCATTTT.

J is TRBJ2-7 and V is TRBV7-2; TRBD1 might be the D (5 bases). CDR1 is SGHTA and CDR2 is FQGNSA in the germline V gene. The CDR3 is made up of 13 amino acids. With 3 bases removed from V and 3 bases from J, the gap between germline ends came to 9 bases. CDR3 sequence: CASSFGHSYEQYF. The CDR3 nucleotides are TGTGCCAGCAGCTTTGGACATAGCTACGAGCAGTACTTC.

The chain recombines TRBV5-1 with TRBJ2-3; TRBD2 might be the D (6 bases). Germline V gene sequence: CDR1 SGHRS, CDR2 YFSETQ. This CDR3 contains 16 residues. Trimming stripped 2 bases from V and 1 base from J, with 14 bases between. DNA of the CDR3: TGCGCCAGCAGCTTTACGGGGGAGATCGGCACAGATACGCAGTATTTT. Translated, it gives CASSFTGEIGTDTQYF.

J is TRBJ2-2 and V is TRBV2; D is unclear. V was pared by 3 bases and J by 5 bases, with 13 bases between. Germline CDR1 reads SNHLY; CDR2 reads FYNNEI. The CDR3 is 15 residues long. The CDR3 DNA sequence: TGTGCCAGCAGTGATTGGTCCCGAGAGACCGGGGAGCTGTTTTTT. Amino acids: CASSDWSRETGELFF.

The chain recombines TRBV5-4 with TRBJ2-1, with D tentatively TRBD1 (5 bases). The V gene lost 4 bases and the J gene lost 6 bases, with 20 bases spanning the gap. The CDR3 sequence is 16 residues long. Germline lookup yields CDR1 SGHNT and CDR2 YYREEE (reference sequence). CDR3 protein: CASSPPSGRAFNEQFF. The CDR3 coding sequence is TGTGCCAGCAGCCCACCGTCTGGCAGGGCCTTCAATGAGCAGTTCTTC.

The chain combines TRBV4-3 with TRBJ2-1; TRBD2 matches at 9 bases. The germline CDR1 and CDR2 sequences are LGHNA and YSLEER. V shed 0 bases and J 9 bases; nucleotides not matched to a gene: 12. The CDR3 is 17 residues long. The CDR3 region is CASSQDLVRGGLFEQFF. The CDR3 nucleotides read TGCGCCAGCAGCCAAGATCTGGTGCGGGGGGGCCTTTTTGAGCAGTTCTTC.

The chain couples TRBV5-1 to TRBJ2-7, with TRBD2 as a possible D gene (6 bases). Per germline, CDR1 SGHRS and CDR2 YFSETQ. V was cut by 3 bases and J by 5 bases, with 12 bases left in between. This CDR3 is 13 amino acids long. The CDR3 DNA sequence: TGCGCCAGCAGCTCGGAGGGCGCCGACGAGCAGTACTTC. It is translated as CASSSEGADEQYF.

The chain employs TRBV28 and TRBJ1-3; D is possibly TRBD1 (6 bases). Trimming pared 6 bases from V and 0 bases from J, leaving 15 bases between. The CDR3 runs to 16 residues. Germline V gives CDR1 MDHEN, CDR2 SYDVKM. The CDR3 region has the DNA TGTGCCAGCAGCCGGGGGGGGACACTCTCTGGAAACACCATATATTTT. This encodes CASSRGGTLSGNTIYF.